Shown below are 27 T cell receptor beta chains from a single sample sequenced in a study of shared clonotypes between healthy human individuals. Profiling relied on immunoSEQ multiplex PCR, and the TCRdb table lists in-frame clones only, not all of them. The repertoire holds 1.6 million or so clones, with around 95% as singletons. The sequencing sample was made of naive CD4+ T cells sorted from blood. Subset in this sample: CD45RA+ positively selected. These receptors all stem from a man aged 25 to 40 in good health.

The chain joins TRBV5-1 to TRBJ1-3; tentatively, D is TRBD1 (5 bases). Germline lookup yields CDR1 SGHRS and CDR2 YFSETQ. The CDR3 loop spans 17 amino acids. The V end lost 0 bases, the J end lost 0 bases, and 13 bases lay between the germline ends. CDR3: CASSLGPTGISGNTIYF. CDR3 nucleotide sequence: TGCGCCAGCAGCTTGGGGCCCACAGGAATCTCTGGAAACACCATATATTTT.

The CDR3 region is CASSQDRWASGLYNEQFF. CDR3 DNA: TGTGCCAGCAGCCAAGATCGATGGGCTAGCGGACTATACAATGAGCAGTTCTTC. The J gene is TRBJ2-1, the V gene TRBV4-2; 7 nucleotides match TRBD2. The trim removed 0 bases at V and 4 bases at J, leaving 12 bases unmatched. The CDR3 totals 18 residues. The germline CDR1 and CDR2 sequences are LGHNA and YNFKEQ.

The CDR3 nucleotides read TGTGCCAGCAGCTACCGACATGGAGATACGCAGTATTTT. Translation gives CASSYRHGDTQYF. This chain joins TRBV5-4 and TRBJ2-3; D ambiguous. Per the germline V gene, CDR1 is SGHNT and CDR2 is YYREEE (reference sequence). Trimming removed 3 bases at V and 5 bases at J, with 10 bases between. CDR3 size: 13 residues.

This chain uses TRBV2 with TRBJ2-2; 7 bases map to TRBD1. The CDR3 has 16 residues. Trimming removed 6 bases from V and 0 bases from J; junction bases left unmatched: 7. Germline CDR1 and CDR2: SNHLY and FYNNEI. The CDR3 nucleotides are TGTGCCAGCAGAAAAACCGGGACAGCGAACACCGGGGAGCTGTTTTTT. As protein: CASRKTGTANTGELFF.

This chain joins TRBV15 and TRBJ2-1; D is unresolved. V lost 4 bases to trimming and J lost 10 bases, with 23 bases between them. Germline V gene data show CDR1 as LNHNV and CDR2 as YYDKDF (reference sequence). The CDR3 totals 16 residues. The CDR3 DNA reads as TGTGCCACCAGCACCTCCCCGGGCCCCCTTATTAAGGAGCAGTTCTTC. It is translated as CATSTSPGPLIKEQFF.

The V and J genes are TRBV5-1 and TRBJ2-7; 7 positions agree with TRBD1. The CDR3 is 14 amino acids. Germline V gene sequence: CDR1 SGHRS, CDR2 YFSETQ. V shed 4 bases, J shed 7 bases, and the junction held 11 bases outside the gene matches. CDR3 sequence (DNA): TGCGCCAGCAGCGGGGGACAGCCTGCTCTGGAGCAGTACTTC. Translating it yields CASSGGQPALEQYF.

The J gene is TRBJ2-2, the V gene TRBV7-6; D tentatively fits TRBD1 or TRBD2 (6 bases each). The CDR3 sequence is 17 residues long. V was pared by 5 bases and J by 7 bases, with 23 bases between. Germline V gene lookup returns CDR1 SGHVS and CDR2 FNYEAQ. As DNA, the CDR3 is TGTGCCAGCAGCGCCGACGTGGGGGGCAGGATTAGCGGGGAGCTGTTTTTT. Its translation: CASSADVGGRISGELFF. Using reference TRBV7-6 and TRBJ2-2 for the parts outside the CDR3, the full variable domain is GAGVSQSPRYKVTKRGQDVALRCDPISGHVSLYWYRQALGQGPEFLTYFNYEAQQDKSGLPNDRFSAERPEGSISTLTIQRTEQRDSAMYRCASSADVGGRISGELFFGEGSRLTVL.

The J gene is TRBJ2-2, the V gene TRBV2; D may be TRBD2 (6 bases). V lost 2 bases to trimming and J lost 4 bases, with 14 bases between them. This CDR3 is built from 16 residues. The germline V gene encodes CDR1 SNHLY and CDR2 FYNNEI. CDR3 coding DNA: TGTGCCAGCAGTGAACTGGCGGGACCCTCCACCGGGGAGCTGTTTTTT. This translates into CASSELAGPSTGELFF.

This clone was found once. The chain couples TRBV6-1 to TRBJ2-7; possibly TRBD1 for D (8 bases). The CDR3 has 15 amino acids. V was cut by 6 bases and J by 3 bases, with 18 bases left in between. Germline CDR1 reads MNHNS; CDR2 reads SASEGT. CDR3 sequence (DNA): TGTGCCAGCAGGACACAGGGGGGGCTCTTCTACGAGCAGTACTTC. Its translation is CASRTQGGLFYEQYF.

Concerning this clone: An end of the junction does not agree with germline; a read error may underlie this. The rearrangement joins TRBV18 to TRBJ1-4, with 10 bases aligning to TRBD1. The V gene's germline CDR1 is KGHSH and CDR2 LQKENI. There are 16 residues in the CDR3. CDR3 amino acids: CASSPTGRQGAFDKKF. DNA for the CDR3: TGTGCCAGCTCACCAACGGGGAGACAGGGGGCGTTTGATAAGAAATTT. The whole variable domain, remainder taken from reference TRBV18 and TRBJ1-4, is NAGVMQNPRHLVRRRGQEARLRCSPMKGHSHVYWYRQLPEEGLKFMVYLQKENIIDESGMPKERFSAEFPKEGPSILRIQQVVRGDSAAYFCASSPTGRQGAFDKKFGSGTQLSVL.

A few counts support this clone. The J gene is TRBJ1-2, the V gene TRBV28; TRBD1 is a possible D gene (5 bases). This CDR3 is 14 amino acids long. V lost 6 bases and J lost 3, with 14 bases in between. CDR1 is MDHEN, CDR2 SYDVKM, per germline. This chain's CDR3 is CASSTPGRHYGYTF. The CDR3 bases are TGTGCCAGCAGCACGCCGGGACGCCACTATGGCTACACCTTC.

This clone appeared a single time. The rearrangement joins TRBV5-1 to TRBJ2-1, with TRBD2 matching over 10 bases. CDR3 length equals 15 residues. Germline V CDR1 and CDR2: SGHRS, YFSETQ. Trimming took 1 base from V and 6 from J; bases not matched to a gene: 4. CDR3 in DNA: TGCGCCAGCAGCTTGAGGACTAGCGGTGGCAATGAGCAGTTCTTC. This codes for CASSLRTSGGNEQFF. Filled out from reference TRBV5-1 and TRBJ2-1, the complete variable domain reads KAGVTQTPRYLIKTRGQQVTLSCSPISGHRSVSWYQQTPGQGLQFLFEYFSETQRNKGNFPGRFSGRQFSNSRSEMNVSTLELGDSALYLCASSLRTSGGNEQFFGPGTRLTVL.

This clone occurred once. V and J are TRBV11-2 and TRBJ2-1; D is perhaps TRBD2 (5 bases). There are 18 residues in the CDR3. The germline V and J ends were trimmed by 2 bases and 1 base, with 18 bases remaining between them. CDR1 and CDR2 (germline): SGHAT, FQNNGV. The CDR3 nucleotides are TGTGCCAGCAGCTTAACCGTCATTGTCCGGGATTCCTACAATGAGCAGTTCTTC. Protein sequence: CASSLTVIVRDSYNEQFF.

The rearrangement joins TRBV9 to TRBJ1-2; D gene unclear. The CDR3 is 14 amino acids. CDR1 and CDR2 (germline): SGDLS, YYNGEE. V was trimmed by 3 bases and J by 4 bases, leaving 13 bases between them. The CDR3, as DNA: TGTGCCAGCAGCGAAGAAAATCTTCCCTATGGCTACACCTTC. It specifies CASSEENLPYGYTF.

CDR3 nucleotides: TGTGCCAGCAGCCAGTACCGGCTCACCTACGAGCAGTACTTC. Its protein is CASSQYRLTYEQYF. This rearrangement joins TRBV7-8 to TRBJ2-7; D is uncertain. Between the trimmed V and J ends, which lost 5 bases and 2 bases, there was a span of 13 bases. Germline V gene lookup returns CDR1 SGHVS and CDR2 FQNEAQ. The CDR3 spans 14 residues.

The J gene is TRBJ2-7, the V gene TRBV11-2; D is perhaps TRBD2 (5 bases). V was pared by 3 bases and J by 0 bases, with 12 bases between. Germline V CDR1 and CDR2: SGHAT, FQNNGV. This CDR3 spans 15 amino acids. The CDR3, as DNA: TGTGCCAGCAGCTTGTCGGGAAAGGTCTCCTACGAGCAGTACTTC. Protein sequence: CASSLSGKVSYEQYF. The variable domain in full, with the rest retrieved from reference TRBV11-2 and TRBJ2-7, is EAGVAQSPRYKIIEKRQSVAFWCNPISGHATLYWYQQILGQGPKLLIQFQNNGVVDDSQLPKDRFSAERLKGVDSTLKIQPAKLEDSAVYLCASSLSGKVSYEQYFGPGTRLTVT.

A word on this clone: Other DNA variants within this sample encode the same CDR3. This chain uses TRBV14 with TRBJ2-7; D is undetermined. Deletions cut 2 bases from V and 4 bases from J, with 6 bases between. Looked up from germline, CDR1 is SGHDN and CDR2 is FVKESK. The length of the CDR3 is 12 residues. CDR3 in amino acids: CASSQTIYEQYF. CDR3 in DNA: TGTGCCAGCAGCCAAACAATTTACGAGCAGTACTTC.

The gene calls are TRBV27 and TRBJ1-2, with 7 nucleotides matching TRBD1. The J segment lost 4 bases and the V segment lost 5 bases, leaving 7 bases of the junction unmatched. This CDR3 has 14 amino acids. CDR1 and CDR2 from the germline V gene are MNHEY and SMNVEV (reference sequence). The CDR3 DNA is TGTGCCAGCAGTCCGGACAGGATGATCTATGGCTACACCTTC. Its translation is CASSPDRMIYGYTF.

The chain uses TRBV7-9 and TRBJ1-5, with D maybe TRBD1 (5 bases). Germline V gene lookup returns CDR1 SEHNR and CDR2 FQNEAQ (reference sequence). The CDR3 has 16 residues. The V gene lost 2 bases and the J gene lost 2 bases, with 13 bases spanning the gap. The CDR3 sequence: CASSLSTGTRNQPQHF. CDR3 bases: TGTGCCAGCAGCTTATCAACCGGGACCCGCAATCAGCCCCAGCATTTT.

This clone was recorded once. V is TRBV6-5 and J is TRBJ1-1; D possibly corresponds to TRBD1 (5 bases). Deletions cut 8 bases from V and 5 bases from J, with 15 bases between. The CDR3 runs to 13 residues. In germline, CDR1 is MNHEY, CDR2 SVGAGI. This CDR3 reads CASSGDPGTEAFF. CDR3 DNA sequence: TGTGCCAGCTCGGGGGATCCTGGGACTGAAGCTTTCTTT.

The chain joins TRBV4-1 to TRBJ2-7; 13 bases map to TRBD2. Germline V gene sequence: CDR1 MGHRA, CDR2 YSYEKL. There are 19 residues in the CDR3. V lost 2 bases to trimming and J lost 0 bases; unmatched junction nucleotides: 10. The chain's CDR3 is CASSQTRLAGGRSSYEQYF. CDR3 nucleotide sequence: TGCGCCAGCAGCCAAACACGACTAGCGGGAGGTAGGAGCTCCTACGAGCAGTACTTC.

The J gene is TRBJ2-2, the V gene TRBV18; D is possibly TRBD1 (6 bases). Germline CDR1 is KGHSH and CDR2 is LQKENI. The CDR3 covers 15 residues. V was clipped by 3 bases and J by 6 bases, with 14 bases between them. In DNA, the CDR3 is TGTGCCAGCTCACCCCTACGGGACAATCCCGGGGAGCTGTTTTTT. It is translated as CASSPLRDNPGELFF.

This rearrangement joins TRBV18 to TRBJ2-3, with no clear D. This CDR3 spans 16 amino acids. V was trimmed by 1 base and J by 1 base, leaving 12 bases between them. CDR1 and CDR2 (germline): KGHSH, LQKENI. As DNA, the CDR3 is TGTGCCAGCTCACCACTCGCCTCCCTTGGCACAGATACGCAGTATTTT. This encodes CASSPLASLGTDTQYF. The full variable domain, rest sourced from reference TRBV18 and TRBJ2-3, is NAGVMQNPRHLVRRRGQEARLRCSPMKGHSHVYWYRQLPEEGLKFMVYLQKENIIDESGMPKERFSAEFPKEGPSILRIQQVVRGDSAAYFCASSPLASLGTDTQYFGPGTRLTVL.

This clone appeared once. This chain links TRBV10-2 with TRBJ2-1; no definite D call. This CDR3 is built from 14 residues. V was cut by 6 bases and J by 4 bases, with 13 bases left in between. Germline lookup yields CDR1 WSHSY and CDR2 SAAADI. The chain's CDR3 is CASRGPLGYNEQFF. For the CDR3, the DNA is TGCGCCAGCAGGGGCCCCCTAGGATACAATGAGCAGTTCTTC.

The chain carries TRBV7-9 and TRBJ1-4; D ambiguous. The length of the CDR3 is 13 residues. The germline V gene encodes CDR1 SEHNR and CDR2 FQNEAQ (reference sequence). Between the trimmed V and J ends, which lost 0 bases and 7 bases, there was a span of 6 bases. The CDR3 bases are TGTGCCAGCAGCTTAGCCCCGGGTGAAAAACTGTTTTTT. It translates to CASSLAPGEKLFF.

V usage is TRBV4-1 and J usage is TRBJ1-3; D is ambiguous. The CDR3 runs 14 residues. Trimming cost V 2 bases and J 9 bases, with 14 bases left between them. CDR1 is MGHRA, CDR2 YSYEKL, per germline. Written as DNA, the CDR3 is TGCGCCAGCAGCCAAACCACTGGTAGAGGCACCATATATTTT. Amino acids: CASSQTTGRGTIYF.

The V and J genes are TRBV5-5 and TRBJ2-5; the match to TRBD1 covers 8 bases. The length of the CDR3 is 14 residues. V was clipped by 3 bases and J by 3 bases; unmatched bases: 4. Germline V lookup: CDR1 SGHKS, CDR2 YYEKEE (reference sequence). The CDR3 DNA reads as TGTGCCAGCAGCTACCCAGGGGGCGAAGAGACCCAGTACTTC. This gives the protein CASSYPGGEETQYF.